Shown below are 5 T cell receptor beta chains from a single sample sequenced in a study of PD-L1 blockade in urothelial cancer. The time point denotes: pretreatment peripheral blood. Clones were read by immunoSEQ multiplex PCR, and TCRdb kept only the in-frame ones, dropping some. The repertoire includes tens of thousands of clones, approximately 80% of them detected once, and 4.5% to 6% sits in the top ten. The sequencing used PBMCs, collected around atezolizumab (anti-PD-L1) treatment. Every receptor here comes from a man in his 70s with urothelial cancer.

The chain has TRBV6-5 and TRBJ1-2; weak D call: TRBD1 (6 bases). The CDR3 sequence is 12 residues long. The germline gives CDR1 MNHEY, CDR2 SVGAGI. Trimming removed 6 bases at V and 8 bases at J, with 13 bases between. The CDR3 region is CASSPGVGGYTF. The CDR3 DNA follows: TGTGCCAGCAGCCCAGGGGTCGGGGGCTACACCTTC.

This clone was seen only a few times. The chain couples TRBV11-2 to TRBJ1-2; the match to TRBD1 covers 7 bases. The CDR3 consists of 16 residues. The germline V gene encodes CDR1 SGHAT and CDR2 FQNNGV. The J segment lost 2 bases and the V segment lost 5 bases, leaving 11 bases of the junction unmatched. In DNA form, the CDR3 reads TGTGCCAGCAGCCCACGGCCCGAGGGGGCGAACTATGGCTACACCTTC. Protein product: CASSPRPEGANYGYTF.

The genes are TRBV6-1 and TRBJ2-5; 12 positions agree with TRBD2. The trim removed 1 base at V and 5 bases at J, leaving 11 bases unmatched. Germline V gives CDR1 MNHNS, CDR2 SASEGT. The CDR3 sequence is 18 residues long. In nucleotides, the CDR3 is TGTGCCAGCAGTGAAGGTCTAGCGGGGGGGCCGTCGTTCGAGACCCAGTACTTC. Protein product: CASSEGLAGGPSFETQYF.

The chain recombines TRBV29-1 with TRBJ2-3, with D tentatively TRBD1 (6 bases). The CDR3 spans 13 residues. Germline V gene sequence: CDR1 SQVTM, CDR2 ANQGSEA. Trimming shortened V by 6 bases and J by 0 bases, and 10 bases separated the two germline ends. Here the CDR3 reads CSVAGVSTDTQYF. The CDR3 DNA is TGCAGCGTCGCAGGGGTTAGCACAGATACGCAGTATTTT.

The rearrangement uses TRBV7-2 and TRBJ2-7; D possibly corresponds to TRBD2 (6 bases). The germline V gene has CDR1 SGHTA and CDR2 FQGNSA. V was cut by 1 base and J by 2 bases, with 15 bases left in between. CDR3 length: 16 amino acids. CDR3 residues: CASSLVPASVTYEQYF. The CDR3 nucleotides read TGTGCCAGCAGCTTAGTCCCTGCTAGCGTGACCTACGAGCAGTACTTC. Based on the CDR3 plus reference TRBV7-2 and TRBJ2-7, the full variable domain is GAGVSQSPSNKVTEKGKDVELRCDPISGHTALYWYRQSLGQGLEFLIYFQGNSAPDKSGLPSDRFSAERTGGSVSTLTIQRTQQEDSAVYLCASSLVPASVTYEQYFGPGTRLTVT.